These 3 T cell receptor beta chains were sequenced from one sample in a study of technical replicates of blood from several donors. The repertoire was sequenced with immunoSEQ multiplex PCR; TCRdb's copy has only in-frame clones and lacks some. Of roughly 12,000 clones listed, 90% to 95% are singletons. The sample comprised PBMCs. These receptors all come from a human donor in good health.

This chain links TRBV6-5 with TRBJ1-6, with TRBD1 matching 7 bases. V lost 0 bases, J lost 7 bases, and 3 bases stayed unmatched. Germline V gene lookup returns CDR1 MNHEY and CDR2 SVGAGI. This CDR3 region has 15 residues. CDR3 amino acids: CASSYSSGGNSPLHF. As DNA, the CDR3 is TGTGCCAGCAGTTACTCTTCAGGGGGGAATTCACCCCTCCACTTT.

This chain uses TRBV6-5 with TRBJ1-2; weak D call: TRBD1 (5 bases). The CDR3 is made up of 15 amino acids. CDR1 and CDR2 from the germline V gene are MNHEY and SVGAGI. The germline V and J ends were trimmed by 2 bases and 5 bases, with 15 bases remaining between them. The CDR3 DNA sequence: TGTGCCAGCAGTTACGGGCCGACGGGGGGGTATGGCTACACCTTC. This codes for CASSYGPTGGYGYTF.

The chain carries TRBV5-1 and TRBJ2-7, with 7 bases that match TRBD2. With 3 bases clipped from V and 2 bases from J, the junction kept 5 bases outside the gene matches. Germline V lookup: CDR1 SGHRS, CDR2 YFSETQ. The CDR3 covers 14 residues. The CDR3 DNA follows: TGCGCCAGCAGCTCAAGACTAGCCGCCTACGAGCAGTACTTC. Translation: CASSSRLAAYEQYF. Full variable domain (outside the CDR3, taken from reference TRBV5-1 and TRBJ2-7): KAGVTQTPRYLIKTRGQQVTLSCSPISGHRSVSWYQQTPGQGLQFLFEYFSETQRNKGNFPGRFSGRQFSNSRSEMNVSTLELGDSALYLCASSSRLAAYEQYFGPGTRLTVT.